This passage covers 23 T cell receptor beta chains from one sample sequenced in a study of T cells in women clearing cervical HPV infection. The protocol was immunoSEQ multiplex PCR, while the TCRdb copy is restricted to in-frame clones and leaves out a portion. Its table lists roughly 30,000 clones. Sequencing was performed on blood buffy coat. These receptors were obtained from a woman aged 18 to 75 with a cervical HPV16 infection that either progressed to CIN3+ or cleared (not recorded which).

Details on this clone: The read comes to an end 3 residues before the CDR3 does, leaving the germline J gene to fill in the end. The chain couples TRBV5-1 to TRBJ1-1, with D tentatively TRBD1 (5 bases). The V and J ends lost 0 bases and 5 bases respectively, with 11 bases between them. This CDR3 contains 14 residues. Germline-derived CDR1 and CDR2 are SGHRS and YFSETQ. The CDR3 sequence is CASSLAGGITEAFF. The DNA read from the CDR3 is TGCGCCAGCAGCTTGGCCGGGGGTATAACTGAA.

As concerns this clone: The read terminates 3 residues before the CDR3 end, so the remaining end is supplied by the germline J gene. The V call is TRBV11-3, the J call TRBJ2-2; D remains ambiguous. With 0 bases removed from V and 4 bases from J, the gap between germline ends came to 6 bases. Germline CDR1 SGHNT, CDR2 YENEEA. The CDR3 is made up of 14 amino acids. Incomplete CDR3 DNA: TGTGCCAGCAGCTTAGATCGGGTCACCGGGGAG. Translation: CASSLDRVTGE. The entire CDR3 sequence reads CASSLDRVTGELFF.

Of note for this clone: The read stops 3 residues short of the end of the CDR3; the missing end is completed from the germline J gene. The chain uses TRBV5-1 and TRBJ2-7, with D maybe TRBD2 (6 bases). The CDR3 sequence is 15 residues long. CDR1 is SGHRS, CDR2 YFSETQ, per germline. Trimming left V 0 bases short and J 5 bases short, with 15 bases between. The CDR3 sequence is CASSLAPGRKDEQYF. Partial CDR3 DNA: TGCGCCAGCAGCTTGGCACCAGGGAGGAAGGACGAG.

As to this clone: The read ends 3 residues before the CDR3 terminus; that terminus is restored from the germline J gene. The chain uses TRBV7-7 and TRBJ1-2, with D possibly being TRBD1 (5 bases). The CDR3 covers 15 residues. Per the germline V gene, CDR1 is SSHAT and CDR2 is FNYEAQ (reference sequence). The CDR3 sequence is CASSLGTGSTDTYTF. The part of the CDR3 DNA that was read is TGTGCCAGCAGCTTAGGTACAGGTTCCACAGATACC. Full variable domain (missing parts from reference TRBV7-7 and TRBJ1-2): GAGVSQSPRYKVTKRGQDVTLRCDPISSHATLYWYQQALGQGPEFLTYFNYEAQPDKSGLPSDRFSAERPEGSISTLTIQRTEQRDSAMYRCASSLGTGSTDTYTFGSGTRLTVV.

A word on this clone: The CDR3 end is not reached by the read, which stops 3 residues before it; the germline J gene fills it in. The J gene is TRBJ1-1, the V gene TRBV7-9; unclear D gene. There are 13 residues in the CDR3. The V gene lost 5 bases and the J gene lost 0 bases, with 7 bases spanning the gap. Germline V gene lookup returns CDR1 SEHNR and CDR2 FQNEAQ (reference sequence). The CDR3 DNA, read in part, is TGTGCCAGCAGCATCGGTATGAACACTGAA. This encodes CASSIGMNTE. The whole CDR3 is CASSIGMNTEAFF.

Points on this clone: The read falls 3 residues short of the CDR3 end, and the missing part is taken from the germline J gene. This chain uses TRBV20-1 with TRBJ1-2; 8 bases are a match to TRBD1. V gave up 6 bases and J gave up 2 bases; unmatched junction bases: 8. This CDR3 spans 14 amino acids. Germline CDR1 and CDR2: DFQATT and SNEGSKA (reference sequence). CDR3 DNA (partial): TGCAGTGCCCTACCACAGGGGGGGAACTATGGC. Its protein is CSALPQGGNYG. In full, the CDR3 is CSALPQGGNYGYTF.

Worth noting for this clone: The CDR3 end is not reached by the read, which stops 3 residues before it; the germline J gene fills it in. The chain combines TRBV19 with TRBJ2-4, with D perhaps TRBD1 (5 bases). From germline, CDR1 is LNHDA and CDR2 SQIVND (reference sequence). The CDR3 totals 12 residues. CDR3 in amino acids: CASRSGNQPQYF. The part of the CDR3 DNA that was read is TGTGCCAGTAGGTCAGGGAATCAGCCT.

For this clone: The read finishes 3 residues shy of the CDR3 end, and the germline J gene is used to complete it. The chain uses TRBV11-2 and TRBJ2-5; D possibly corresponds to TRBD1 (6 bases). The V end was cut by 6 bases, the J end by 3 bases, with 17 bases between. Germline-derived CDR1 and CDR2 are SGHAT and FQNNGV. The CDR3 is 15 residues long. This CDR3 is CASSSSGATKETQYF. The CDR3 bases that were read are TGTGCCAGCAGTTCCTCAGGGGCCACGAAAGAGACC.

Comments on this clone: Coverage ceases 3 residues before the CDR3 finishes, and the germline J gene fills in the end. The rearrangement uses TRBV7-3 and TRBJ2-5; the match to TRBD2 covers 14 bases. The length of the CDR3 is 16 residues. Germline assignment: CDR1 SGHTA and CDR2 FQGTGA. V lost 5 bases, J lost 1 base, and 3 bases stayed unmatched. The covered CDR3 bases are TGTGCCAGCAGCCCCGGACTAGCGGGAGGCCAAGAGACC. Translated: CASSPGLAGGQET. The entire CDR3 sequence reads CASSPGLAGGQETQYF.

Worth noting for this clone: The junction departs from the called germline gene at one end, perhaps through a read error. The sequence runs out 3 residues before the end of the CDR3; the remainder is reconstructed from the germline J gene. This CDR3 is also generated by other DNA sequences in the sample. The chain couples TRBV20-1 to TRBJ1-2; D remains unclear. This CDR3 spans 11 amino acids. From germline, CDR1 is DFQATT and CDR2 SNEGSKA (reference sequence). The covered CDR3 bases are TGCAGTGCCCCTACGCACTATGGA. Its protein product is CSAPTHYG. From start to end, the CDR3 is CSAPTHYGYTF.

Points on this clone: The sample holds other DNA sequences that translate to the same CDR3. The CDR3 sequence is CASSQDLGSGSYEQYF. CDR3 bases read: TGCGCCAGCAGCCAAGATCTAGGTAGCGGGAGTTACGAG. The chain recombines TRBV4-1 with TRBJ2-7; TRBD2 matches at 9 bases. The CDR3 end is not reached by the read, which stops 3 residues before it; the germline J gene fills it in. The CDR3 runs 16 residues. Unmatched junction bases numbered 7, after V lost 0 bases and J lost 4 bases. CDR1 is MGHRA and CDR2 is YSYEKL in the germline V gene.

Concerning this clone itself: The read halts 3 residues ahead of the CDR3 end, with the missing end drawn from the germline J gene. V is TRBV7-6 and J is TRBJ2-3, with 10 bases aligning to TRBD2. The V and J ends lost 5 bases and 4 bases, in that order; junction bases with no gene match: 6. Germline-derived CDR1 and CDR2 are SGHVS and FNYEAQ. CDR3 size: 15 residues. CDR3 amino acids: CASSPGTSDPDTQYF. The covered CDR3 bases are TGTGCCAGCAGCCCGGGGACTAGCGACCCAGATACG.

This clone is called medium-sized based on its frequency. The read halts 3 residues ahead of the CDR3 end, with the missing end drawn from the germline J gene. The rearrangement links TRBV12-3 or TRBV12-4 to TRBJ2-7; tentatively, D is TRBD1 (5 bases). This CDR3 is built from 15 residues. Trimming shortened V by 3 bases and J by 3 bases, and 15 bases separated the two germline ends. The CDR3 bases that were read are TGTGCCAGCAGTTTTACGGTGGCAGGGAACTACGAG. Translated: CASSFTVAGNYE. The entire CDR3 sequence reads CASSFTVAGNYEQYF.

On this clone itself: The CDR3 is cut off 3 residues early in the read; its end comes from the germline J gene. V and J are TRBV12-3 or TRBV12-4 and TRBJ2-7; a possible D gene is TRBD2 (6 bases). This CDR3 comprises 14 residues. Trimming took off 3 bases at V and 5 bases at J, with 14 bases between the two ends. CDR3 amino acids: CASSFEGRGNEQYF. The sequenced part of the CDR3 DNA is TGTGCCAGCAGTTTCGAGGGCCGGGGGAACGAG.

Notes on this clone: The read ends 3 residues early relative to the CDR3; the germline J gene fills the gap. The chain links TRBV7-3 to TRBJ1-1; TRBD1 might be the D (5 bases). The CDR3 is 14 amino acids. Germline CDR1 and CDR2: SGHTA and FQGTGA. The CDR3 bases that were read are TGTGCCAGCAGCTTAGGCGGGGCGGGAGATACG. Residues: CASSLGGAGDT. The full CDR3 protein reads CASSLGGAGDTAFF.

Remarks on this clone: The read falls 3 residues short of the CDR3 end, and the missing part is taken from the germline J gene. This chain connects TRBV15 to TRBJ2-7, with TRBD1 matching over 11 bases. Trimming cost V 5 bases and J 6 bases; bases outside gene matches: 9. Germline V CDR1 and CDR2: LNHNV, YYDKDF (reference sequence). The CDR3 consists of 15 residues. The CDR3 region is CATSSRTGGGFEQYF. The sequenced part of the CDR3 DNA is TGTGCCACCAGCTCTAGGACAGGGGGCGGGTTCGAG.

Concerning this clone: The sequence runs out 3 residues before the end of the CDR3; the remainder is reconstructed from the germline J gene. The gene calls are TRBV7-3 and TRBJ1-1; D is perhaps TRBD1 (6 bases). Germline CDR1 SGHTA, CDR2 FQGTGA. The CDR3 is made up of 13 amino acids. Incomplete CDR3 DNA: TGTGCCAGCAGCTTATCTGGGGGGGGCGAA. This sequence encodes CASSLSGGGE. The whole CDR3 is CASSLSGGGEAFF.

In regard to this clone: The sequence runs out 3 residues before the end of the CDR3; the remainder is reconstructed from the germline J gene. The J gene is TRBJ2-1, the V gene TRBV7-8; 12 bases fit TRBD2. The trim removed 3 bases at V and 4 bases at J, leaving 7 bases unmatched. The CDR3 extends over 17 amino acids. CDR1 and CDR2 from the germline V gene are SGHVS and FQNEAQ. The part of the CDR3 DNA that was read is TGTGCCAGCAGCTTCGGGCTAGCGGGGGGGCAATACAATGAG. Encoded protein: CASSFGLAGGQYNE. The whole CDR3 region reads CASSFGLAGGQYNEQFF.

Details on this clone: From the germline J gene comes the end of the CDR3, since the read stops 3 residues before it. The V call is TRBV5-1, the J call TRBJ2-2; 10 positions match TRBD1. Per the germline V gene, CDR1 is SGHRS and CDR2 is YFSETQ. V was pared by 9 bases and J by 3 bases, with 8 bases of the junction left unmatched. This CDR3 region has 15 residues. CDR3 DNA, as far as it was read: TGCGCCAAGAATGGGACAGGGGAGGACACCGGGGAG. The encoded protein is CAKNGTGEDTGE. The complete CDR3 reads CAKNGTGEDTGELFF.

In regard to this clone: The read halts 3 residues ahead of the CDR3 end, with the missing end drawn from the germline J gene. This sequence joins TRBV5-1 and TRBJ1-3; 7 bases line up with TRBD1. Per germline, CDR1 SGHRS and CDR2 YFSETQ. This CDR3 comprises 16 residues. Unmatched junction bases numbered 6, after V lost 0 bases and J lost 3 bases. CDR3 sequence reads: CASSLAGGSYGNTIYF. The sequenced CDR3 bases are TGCGCCAGCAGCTTGGCAGGGGGGTCGTATGGAAACACC.

On this clone itself: The read comes to an end 3 residues before the CDR3 does, leaving the germline J gene to fill in the end. V and J are TRBV29-1 and TRBJ2-7; 9 bases match TRBD1. V gave up 7 bases and J gave up 2 bases; unmatched junction bases: 6. The germline V gene has CDR1 SQVTM and CDR2 ANQGSEA. This CDR3 contains 13 residues. CDR3 amino acids: CSARGTGPYEQYF. The CDR3 bases that were read are TGCAGCGCCCGAGGGACAGGGCCCTACGAG.

With respect to this clone: With the read ending 3 residues before the CDR3 end, the germline J gene is used to fill in that end. The chain combines TRBV5-4 with TRBJ1-2; D gene ambiguous. Trimming cost V 4 bases and J 5 bases, with 18 bases left between them. Germline CDR1 and CDR2: SGHNT and YYREEE (reference sequence). This CDR3 spans 15 amino acids. The CDR3 is CASSIRPGSGYGYTF. The sequenced part of the CDR3 DNA is TGTGCCAGCAGCATCCGGCCGGGGAGTGGGTATGGC.

About this clone: The read terminates 3 residues ahead of where the CDR3 ends, so the germline J gene completes it. V is TRBV4-2 and J is TRBJ1-2; TRBD1 might be the D (6 bases). This CDR3 has 14 residues. Germline values: CDR1 LGHNA, CDR2 YNFKEQ. V lost 0 bases to trimming and J lost 6 bases, with 11 bases between them. The CDR3 loop reads CASSQDQGTNGYTF. The sequenced part of the CDR3 DNA is TGTGCCAGCAGCCAAGACCAGGGGACAAATGGC.